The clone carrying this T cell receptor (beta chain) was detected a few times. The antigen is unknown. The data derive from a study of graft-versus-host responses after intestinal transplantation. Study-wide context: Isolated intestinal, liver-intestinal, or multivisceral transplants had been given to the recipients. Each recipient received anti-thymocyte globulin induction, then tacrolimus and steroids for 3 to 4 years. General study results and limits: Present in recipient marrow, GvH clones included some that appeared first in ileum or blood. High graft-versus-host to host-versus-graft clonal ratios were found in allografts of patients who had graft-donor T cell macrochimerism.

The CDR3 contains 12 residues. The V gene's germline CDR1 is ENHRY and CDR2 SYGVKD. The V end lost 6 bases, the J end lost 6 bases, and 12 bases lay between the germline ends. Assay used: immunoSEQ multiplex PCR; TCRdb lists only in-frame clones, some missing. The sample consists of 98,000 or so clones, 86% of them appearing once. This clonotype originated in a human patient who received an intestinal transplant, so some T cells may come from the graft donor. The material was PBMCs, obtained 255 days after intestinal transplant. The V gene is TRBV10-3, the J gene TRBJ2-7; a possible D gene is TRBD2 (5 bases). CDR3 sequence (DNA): TGTGCCATCAGCGCGCCGGGGTTCGAGCAGTACTTC. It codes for CAISAPGFEQYF.